Below, one T cell receptor beta chain is given with its context. Its antigen is not identified. One end of the junction fails to match germline, which may point to a read error. These data come from a study of PD-1 blockade in classical Hodgkin lymphoma. Background on the study: Patients were dosed intravenously with nivolumab at 3 mg/kg every 2 weeks.

Study-wide points: Healthy donors were reported to have higher baseline TCR diversity than newly diagnosed patients.

Libraries were prepared by immunoSEQ multiplex PCR; TCRdb keeps only in-frame clonotypes and omits some of them. The sample gives fewer than 95,000 clones, about 83% of which show up once; more than 15% is in the top ten. Germline lookup yields CDR1 KGHSH and CDR2 LQKENI. This CDR3 spans 17 amino acids. Time point denoted: cycle 4 day 1 (C4D1), after 6 weeks of nivolumab. Autologous stem cell transplantation was followed by relapse in every patient, and brentuximab vedotin exposure varied. The sequence was obtained from a human donor with classical Hodgkin lymphoma. The chain combines TRBV18 with TRBJ1-4; TRBD1 is a possible D gene (5 bases). Sequenced here: peripheral blood mononuclear cells (PBMCs), sampled before the fourth cycle of nivolumab. CDR3 DNA: TGTGCCAGCTCCCTACTGATCATGGGACCCTCTAATGAAAAGCTGTTTTTT. It codes for CASSLLIMGPSNEKLFF. The full variable domain, in which reference TRBV18 and TRBJ1-4 provide the parts outside the CDR3, is NAGVMQNPRHLVRRRGQEARLRCSPMKGHSHVYWYRQLPEEGLKFMVYLQKENIIDESGMPKERFSAEFPKEGPSILRIQQVVRGDSAAYFCASSLLIMGPSNEKLFFGSGTQLSVL.